Given below is one T cell receptor beta chain in context. Its antigen is still unknown. Deep-level assay runs were performed. Clones were read by immunoSEQ multiplex PCR, and TCRdb kept only the in-frame ones, dropping some. The data contain around 1 million clones, roughly 72% of them singletons. These data belong to a study of shared clonotypes between healthy human individuals. The authors divided CD4+ cells into CD45RA+ naive and CD45RA-negative memory subsets. Notes on the study in general: Shared clonotypes across all four donors exceeded non-shared ones in generation probability.

What was sequenced was memory CD4+ T cells sorted from blood. The subset was: CD45RA-negative fraction. The TCR sequence derives from a man aged 18 to 29 in good health.

Written as DNA, the CDR3 is TGCGCCAGCAGCTTGCAGGGGACAGGGTACGAGCAGTACTTC. Translating it yields CASSLQGTGYEQYF. The gene calls are TRBV5-1 and TRBJ2-7; 9 nucleotides match TRBD1. Trimming removed 1 base from V and 4 bases from J; junction bases left unmatched: 3. CDR1 and CDR2 (germline): SGHRS, YFSETQ. The CDR3 spans 14 residues.